This T cell receptor beta chain was profiled in a study of CD8+ T cells in alopecia areata. Sequencing used cDNA as its template, made by extracting RNA and reverse transcribing it. TCRdb keeps only in-frame clones here, not all; method: immunoSEQ multiplex PCR. Here the sample spans 110,000 or so clones, 55% to 65% being singletons. Germline values: CDR1 SGHRS, CDR2 YFSETQ. This CDR3 is built from 14 residues. Trimming took 0 bases from V and 7 from J; bases not matched to a gene: 6. The TCR originated in a human donor in good health. What was sequenced was CD4+ T cells sorted from blood. The J gene is TRBJ1-2, the V gene TRBV5-1; 7 nucleotides match TRBD1. The CDR3 DNA reads TGCGCCAGCAGCTTGGCCGACAGGGCGAGTGGCTACACCTTC. The encoded protein is CASSLADRASGYTF.